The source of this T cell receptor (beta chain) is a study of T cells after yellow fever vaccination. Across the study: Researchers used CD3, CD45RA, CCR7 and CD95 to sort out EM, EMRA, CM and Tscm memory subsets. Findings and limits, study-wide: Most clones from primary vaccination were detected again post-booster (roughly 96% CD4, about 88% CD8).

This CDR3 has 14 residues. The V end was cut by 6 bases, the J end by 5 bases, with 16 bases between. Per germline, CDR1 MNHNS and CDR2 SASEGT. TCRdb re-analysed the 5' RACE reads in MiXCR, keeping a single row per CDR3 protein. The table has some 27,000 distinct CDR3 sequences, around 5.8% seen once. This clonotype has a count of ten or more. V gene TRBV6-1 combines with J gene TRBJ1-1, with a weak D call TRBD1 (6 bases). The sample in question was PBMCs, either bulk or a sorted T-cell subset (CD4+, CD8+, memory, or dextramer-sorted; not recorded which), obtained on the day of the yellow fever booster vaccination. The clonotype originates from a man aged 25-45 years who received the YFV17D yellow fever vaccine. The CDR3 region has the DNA TGTGCCAGCAGCCTACAGGGTGGGGTGACTGAAGCTTTCTTT. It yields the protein CASSLQGGVTEAFF.